The 32 T cell receptor beta chains given below trace back to one sample, sequenced in a study of preoperative IRX-2 immunotherapy in early breast cancer. Noted treatment: preoperative locoregional IRX-2 cytokine immunotherapy. Libraries were prepared by immunoSEQ multiplex PCR; TCRdb keeps only in-frame clonotypes and omits some of them. This repertoire shows 25,000 to 35,000 clones, about four fifths found once; its top ten account for 3.2%. Sampling was carried out from a patient treated with IRX-2 immunotherapy. The receptor set was obtained from a human donor with breast cancer.

V gene TRBV30 combines with J gene TRBJ2-5; D gene uncertain. The V gene lost 4 bases and the J gene lost 2 bases, with 11 bases spanning the gap. Germline assignment: CDR1 GTSNPN and CDR2 SVGIG (reference sequence). The CDR3 covers 13 residues. The CDR3 here is CAWNFLGQETQYF. In DNA form, the CDR3 reads TGTGCCTGGAATTTTTTGGGGCAAGAGACCCAGTACTTC.

This clone occurred once. The chain has TRBV5-1 and TRBJ1-2, with 7 bases identical to TRBD1. CDR1 SGHRS and CDR2 YFSETQ come from the germline V gene. J was trimmed by 5 bases and V by 3 bases; bases with no gene match: 10. CDR3 length equals 15 residues. The CDR3 sequence: CASSSSGQAPYGYTF. In DNA, the CDR3 is TGCGCCAGCAGCTCTAGCGGACAGGCGCCTTATGGCTACACCTTC. The complete variable domain, with remaining parts taken from reference TRBV5-1 and TRBJ1-2, reads KAGVTQTPRYLIKTRGQQVTLSCSPISGHRSVSWYQQTPGQGLQFLFEYFSETQRNKGNFPGRFSGRQFSNSRSEMNVSTLELGDSALYLCASSSSGQAPYGYTFGSGTRLTVV.

The rearrangement uses TRBV28 and TRBJ2-5; no reliable D call. V dropped 8 bases and J dropped 5 bases, with 15 bases sitting between them. The germline V gene has CDR1 MDHEN and CDR2 SYDVKM. CDR3 length equals 13 residues. CDR3 sequence: CASSTPRRETQYF. The CDR3 nucleotides are TGTGCCAGCTCGACCCCGCGCCGGGAGACCCAGTACTTC. Looking up the rest from reference TRBV28 and TRBJ2-5 gives the full variable domain: DVKVTQSSRYLVKRTGEKVFLECVQDMDHENMFWYRQDPGLGLRLIYFSYDVKMKEKGDIPEGYSVSREKKERFSLILESASTNQTSMYLCASSTPRRETQYFGPGTRLLVL.

The J gene is TRBJ2-3, the V gene TRBV11-3, with TRBD2 matching 15 bases. With V trimmed by 5 bases and J by 6 bases, 3 bases remained unmatched. CDR1 is SGHNT, CDR2 YENEEA, per germline. CDR3 size: 15 residues. In nucleotides, the CDR3 is TGTGCCAGCAGCCCTGGGACTAGCGGGGGGGATACGCAGTATTTT. Amino acids: CASSPGTSGGDTQYF.

CDR3 sequence reads: CASSGAGTTNEKLFF. The CDR3 DNA follows: TGTGCCAGCAGTGGGGCAGGGACAACTAATGAAAAACTGTTTTTT. V is TRBV28 and J is TRBJ1-4, with a tentative D call TRBD1 (5 bases). Germline CDR1 reads MDHEN; CDR2 reads SYDVKM. CDR3 length: 15 amino acids. V shed 5 bases and J shed 0 bases, with 10 bases lying between them.

The chain has TRBV11-3 and TRBJ2-5, with 8 bases lining up with TRBD2. After removal of 5 bases from V and 2 bases from J, the junction contained 4 bases not matched to a gene. This CDR3 spans 14 amino acids. The germline CDR1 and CDR2 sequences are SGHNT and YENEEA. CDR3 nucleotide sequence: TGTGCCAGCAGCCAACTAGCGGATCAAGAGACCCAGTACTTC. Amino acids: CASSQLADQETQYF.

This rearrangement joins TRBV11-3 to TRBJ1-5; D is perhaps TRBD1 (5 bases). Germline assignment: CDR1 SGHNT and CDR2 YENEEA. This CDR3 is 15 amino acids long. V lost 5 bases and J lost 2, with 13 bases in between. In DNA, the CDR3 is TGTGCCAGCAGCGGGAGTGGACAACGCAATCAGCCCCAGCATTTT. It specifies CASSGSGQRNQPQHF.

This clone was detected only once. V usage is TRBV23-1 and J usage is TRBJ1-4, with 7 bases lining up with TRBD1. TRBV23-1 is an ORF, and what it does is uncertain. V trimming: 6 bases; J trimming: 4 bases; junction bases outside the gene matches: 17. This CDR3 has 18 amino acids. CDR3 DNA sequence: TGCGCCAGCAGCCAAGATTCATATGAGACAGGGTATAATGAAAAACTGTTTTTT. Protein sequence: CASSQDSYETGYNEKLFF.

The chain carries TRBV6-8 and TRBJ2-3; tentatively, D is TRBD2 (6 bases). The V end lost 7 bases, the J end lost 0 bases, and 11 bases lay between the germline ends. The CDR3 sequence is 14 residues long. The germline gives CDR1 MNHGY, CDR2 SAAAGT. The CDR3 DNA reads TGTGCCAGCACCTCGCGGGAAAGCACAGATACGCAGTATTTT. It translates to CASTSRESTDTQYF.

The chain couples TRBV6-8 to TRBJ1-1; D unclear. Trimming cost V 10 bases and J 1 base, with 16 bases left between them. Germline CDR1 reads MNHGY; CDR2 reads SAAAGT. The CDR3 length is 14 residues. As DNA, the CDR3 is TGTGCCACCTCATCACGCGGTGGGAACACTGAAGCTTTCTTT. Translating gives CATSSRGGNTEAFF.

As to this clone: An end of the junction differs from the germline gene, which may be a read error. V usage is TRBV18 and J usage is TRBJ2-7; 16 bases are a match to TRBD2. The CDR3 consists of 18 residues. CDR1 and CDR2 from the germline V gene are KGHSH and LQKENI. The chain's CDR3 is CASSPQPPGLAGGGEQYF. Written as DNA, the CDR3 is TGTGCCAGCTCACCTCAACCGCCGGGACTAGCGGGGGGGGGAGAGCAGTACTTT.

This chain connects TRBV6-8 to TRBJ2-7; D gene ambiguous. Germline V gene lookup returns CDR1 MNHGY and CDR2 SAAAGT. This CDR3 has 14 residues. V was pared by 2 bases and J by 3 bases, with 11 bases between. The CDR3 DNA reads as TGTGCCAGCAGTTACAGGCCCCCGGACTACGAGCAGTACTTC. The encoded protein is CASSYRPPDYEQYF.

The rearrangement links TRBV10-2 to TRBJ2-1, with 8 bases fitting TRBD2. Unmatched junction bases numbered 12, after V lost 7 bases and J lost 7 bases. This CDR3 is 15 amino acids long. CDR1 WSHSY and CDR2 SAAADI come from the germline V gene. The CDR3 DNA reads TGCGCCAGCAACAAACGACGGGGGGGCCGTAATGAGCAGTTCTTC. Protein sequence: CASNKRRGGRNEQFF.

The chain couples TRBV7-4 to TRBJ2-1; 12 bases map to TRBD2. The J segment lost 6 bases and the V segment lost 5 bases, leaving 5 bases of the junction unmatched. Germline V lookup: CDR1 SGHVT, CDR2 SQSDAQ. CDR3 length: 15 residues. This CDR3 is CASSPSGGALNEQFF. The CDR3 DNA sequence: TGTGCCAGCAGCCCTAGCGGGGGGGCTCTCAATGAGCAGTTCTTC.

This chain connects TRBV5-1 to TRBJ1-1; 9 nucleotides line up with TRBD1. The V gene end was trimmed by 0 bases and the J gene end by 4 bases; junction bases not matched to a gene: 7. Per germline, CDR1 SGHRS and CDR2 YFSETQ. The CDR3 runs 16 residues. The CDR3: CASSLVRTGVSTEAFF. Here the CDR3 DNA reads TGCGCCAGCAGCTTGGTTCGGACAGGGGTAAGCACTGAAGCTTTCTTT.

The chain is built from TRBV7-2 and TRBJ2-5, with TRBD2 matching over 11 bases. Germline CDR1 and CDR2: SGHTA and FQGNSA. The CDR3 length is 16 residues. The V gene end was trimmed by 5 bases and the J gene end by 0 bases; junction bases not matched to a gene: 5. The CDR3 nucleotides are TGTGCCAGCAGCCCAAGACTAGCGGGGCACCAAGAGACCCAGTACTTC. As protein: CASSPRLAGHQETQYF. Drawing the rest from reference TRBV7-2 and TRBJ2-5, the complete variable domain is GAGVSQSPSNKVTEKGKDVELRCDPISGHTALYWYRQSLGQGLEFLIYFQGNSAPDKSGLPSDRFSAERTGGSVSTLTIQRTQQEDSAVYLCASSPRLAGHQETQYFGPGTRLLVL.

This rearrangement joins TRBV30 to TRBJ1-4; unclear D gene. The V and J ends lost 2 bases and 8 bases respectively, with 12 bases between them. CDR1 is GTSNPN, CDR2 SVGIG, per germline (reference sequence). The CDR3 has 13 residues. In nucleotides, the CDR3 is TGTGCCTGGAGTCTCACCCCGACGGAAAAACTGTTTTTT. It is translated as CAWSLTPTEKLFF.

V and J are TRBV28 and TRBJ1-2; 7 positions match TRBD1. J was trimmed by 7 bases and V by 5 bases; bases with no gene match: 7. The CDR3 length is 13 residues. The germline V gene has CDR1 MDHEN and CDR2 SYDVKM. CDR3 sequence: CASSVPTGSGYTF. CDR3 DNA sequence: TGTGCCAGCAGTGTACCGACAGGGTCTGGCTACACCTTC.

This sequence joins TRBV11-3 and TRBJ2-2, with 7 nucleotides matching TRBD2. Germline CDR1 reads SGHNT; CDR2 reads YENEEA. The CDR3 sequence is 15 residues long. Trimming at V came to 5 bases and at J to 5 bases, leaving 8 bases not matched to a gene. For the CDR3, the DNA is TGTGCCAGCAGCAACCCGGGGGGTACGACCGGGGAGCTGTTTTTT. This codes for CASSNPGGTTGELFF.

This chain connects TRBV29-1 to TRBJ2-5; no reliable D call. CDR3 length: 14 amino acids. V gave up 4 bases and J gave up 4 bases, with 16 bases separating them. Per the germline V gene, CDR1 is SQVTM and CDR2 is ANQGSEA. The CDR3: CSVVGAPKRETQYF. The CDR3 DNA follows: TGCAGCGTTGTCGGCGCTCCGAAGAGAGAGACCCAGTACTTC.

This sequence joins TRBV11-3 and TRBJ1-2; D might be TRBD1 (6 bases). CDR3 length equals 14 residues. Trimming removed 6 bases from V and 8 bases from J, with 19 bases in between. Germline CDR1 and CDR2: SGHNT and YENEEA. This CDR3 reads CASSRDRSSGGYTF. CDR3 nucleotide sequence: TGTGCCAGCAGTCGAGACAGGAGCTCGGGAGGCTACACCTTC.

V is TRBV6-8 and J is TRBJ1-1; D remains ambiguous. With 6 bases removed from V and 2 bases from J, the gap between germline ends came to 10 bases. CDR1 and CDR2 (germline): MNHGY, SAAAGT. This CDR3 region has 13 residues. The CDR3 sequence is CASRKLLNTEAFF. CDR3 coding DNA: TGTGCCAGCAGGAAGCTATTAAACACTGAAGCTTTCTTT.

A few counts support this clone. An end of the junction does not agree with germline; a read error may underlie this. The genes are TRBV6-8 and TRBJ2-7, with TRBD1 matching 9 bases. This CDR3 comprises 16 residues. Germline loops: CDR1 MNHGY, CDR2 SAAAGT. The CDR3 loop is CAISATPGTGTSEQYF. CDR3 sequence (DNA): TGTGCCATCAGTGCGACCCCCGGGACAGGGACGTCCGAGCAGTACTTC.

This chain uses TRBV7-6 with TRBJ2-7; 10 bases map to TRBD2. The CDR3 has 16 amino acids. Losses at the gene ends were 9 bases for V and 6 bases for J; bases not matched to a gene: 17. The germline V gene has CDR1 SGHVS and CDR2 FNYEAQ. CDR3 loop: CARSHRTSGQGGEQYF. CDR3 DNA sequence: TGTGCCAGAAGCCATAGGACTAGCGGCCAAGGAGGCGAGCAGTACTTC.

V usage is TRBV7-1 and J usage is TRBJ1-2; D perhaps matches TRBD1 (5 bases). TRBV7-1 is treated as an ORF (open reading frame) with a function not yet certain. This CDR3 has 15 residues. V dropped 5 bases and J dropped 4 bases, with 17 bases sitting between them. The CDR3 region is CASSQTSRQLYGYTF. The CDR3 nucleotides read TGTGCCAGCAGCCAAACTTCCCGACAGCTCTATGGCTACACCTTC.

This chain uses TRBV28 with TRBJ1-1; TRBD1 might be the D (5 bases). Germline CDR1 MDHEN, CDR2 SYDVKM. This CDR3 region has 12 residues. V was clipped by 3 bases and J by 6 bases, with 8 bases between them. In DNA form, the CDR3 reads TGTGCCAGCAGTTTGGTGGGGGCTGAAGCTTTCTTT. This gives the protein CASSLVGAEAFF.

The chain is built from TRBV15 and TRBJ1-4; no reliable D call. Trimming took off 1 base at V and 8 bases at J, with 17 bases between the two ends. Per germline, CDR1 LNHNV and CDR2 YYDKDF (reference sequence). This CDR3 spans 16 amino acids. The CDR3 sequence is CATSRVDRGGEEKLFF. Here the CDR3 DNA reads TGTGCCACCAGCAGAGTCGACCGGGGAGGTGAGGAAAAACTGTTTTTT.

The CDR3 bases are TGCGCCAGCAGCCAAGAGCCAAGGGGGACCTACGAGCAGTACTTC. As protein: CASSQEPRGTYEQYF. This chain uses TRBV4-1 with TRBJ2-7; TRBD1 might be the D (6 bases). This CDR3 comprises 15 residues. V was clipped by 0 bases and J by 2 bases, with 11 bases between them. Germline CDR1 is MGHRA and CDR2 is YSYEKL.

CDR3 coding DNA: TGCGCCAGCAGCCAAGAAATCGCGTACGAGCAGTACTTC. Translated, it gives CASSQEIAYEQYF. The chain recombines TRBV1 with TRBJ2-7; the table's D call of TRBD2 was not tested on the DNA. TRBV1 is described as a pseudogene. The CDR3 has 13 residues.

This sequence joins TRBV12-5 and TRBJ2-5; 9 bases agree with TRBD1. The ends lost 2 bases at V and 1 base at J; junction bases unmatched: 5. The germline V gene has CDR1 LGHNT and CDR2 FRNRAP. The CDR3 is 16 amino acids. In DNA, the CDR3 is TGTGCTAGTGGTTTGACGCTGGGACAGGGCCAAGAGACCCAGTACTTC. Translated: CASGLTLGQGQETQYF.

This chain connects TRBV6-8 to TRBJ1-2; 11 positions match TRBD1. Trimming at V came to 7 bases and at J to 6 bases, leaving 13 bases not matched to a gene. The CDR3 length is 16 residues. The germline V gene has CDR1 MNHGY and CDR2 SAAAGT. CDR3 loop: CASTLDRGRVAHGYTF. CDR3 in DNA: TGTGCCAGCACCCTGGACAGGGGGCGCGTTGCCCATGGCTACACCTTC.

This clone was observed a handful of times. This chain joins TRBV19 and TRBJ1-1; 10 nucleotides line up with TRBD1. The CDR3 runs to 17 residues. V shed 2 bases and J 2 bases; nucleotides not matched to a gene: 8. The V gene's germline CDR1 is LNHDA and CDR2 SQIVND (reference sequence). CDR3 region: CASSILGQGISNTEAFF. The CDR3 bases are TGTGCCAGTAGTATACTGGGACAGGGGATCTCAAACACTGAAGCTTTCTTT.